This TCR beta chain appears in the sequencing data of a study of regulatory T cells in long-lasting Graves disease. At least ten counts were recorded for this clonotype. The TCR beta library used iRepertoire HTBI primers with Arm-PCR amplification of CDR3. Using its own MiXCR run on the multiplex PCR reads, TCRdb lists one record per CDR3 protein. The sample lists about 440,000 distinct CDR3 sequences; over 15% were seen once. Germline V lookup: CDR1 SGHAT, CDR2 FQNNGV. V gave up 3 bases and J gave up 4 bases, with 6 bases separating them. This CDR3 has 12 amino acids. Time point described: newly diagnosed GD, antithyroid drugs for less than 3 months. The TCR library was made from RNA extracted from PBMCs. These sequences were also reported in another study, on T cells in Graves' hyperthyroidism and ophthalmopathy. That paper notes: Exclusion criteria comprised uncontrolled infection, other autoimmune disease, pregnancy or lactation. When the TCR CDR3 underwent first-round RT-PCR, the HTBI primer set was used. A median around 6.4 months before onset, the model predicted ophthalmopathy.

The starting material was peripheral blood mononuclear cells (PBMCs), obtained at new diagnosis, from a patient treated with antithyroid drugs. The TCR comes from a woman younger than 35 with Graves disease. The chain joins TRBV11-2 to TRBJ1-1; D remains unclear. CDR3 region: CASSFAGTEAFF. The CDR3 nucleotides read TGTGCCAGCAGCTTCGCTGGCACTGAAGCTTTCTTT.